The 13 T cell receptor beta chains presented below share a single source sample, sequenced in a study of shared clonotypes between healthy human individuals. Generated by immunoSEQ multiplex PCR, the TCRdb table keeps only in-frame clones and is missing some. The sample consists of 2 million to 2.5 million clones, 80% to 95% of them appearing once. Sequencing used naive CD4+ T cells from PBMCs. Described subset: CD45RA+ positively selected. These TCRs come from a man between 18 and 35 years old in good health. Some clones in this sample may be carry-over from other donors' samples.

The J gene is TRBJ2-1, the V gene TRBV30, with D hard to call. Germline-derived CDR1 and CDR2 are GTSNPN and SVGIG (reference sequence). Between the trimmed V and J ends, which lost 1 base and 8 bases, there was a span of 3 bases. This CDR3 is built from 10 residues. The DNA for the CDR3 is TGTGCCTGGAGTGAGTATGAGCAGTTCTTC. As protein: CAWSEYEQFF.

The rearrangement joins TRBV7-2 to TRBJ2-7; 12 positions agree with TRBD2. V lost 5 bases, J lost 6 bases, and 8 bases stayed unmatched. This CDR3 contains 15 residues. The V gene's germline CDR1 is SGHTA and CDR2 FQGNSA. Here the CDR3 DNA reads TGTGCCAGCAGCACGACTAGCGGGAGAAGGGGCGAGCAGTACTTC. Encoded protein: CASSTTSGRRGEQYF. The complete variable domain, with remaining parts taken from reference TRBV7-2 and TRBJ2-7, reads GAGVSQSPSNKVTEKGKDVELRCDPISGHTALYWYRQSLGQGLEFLIYFQGNSAPDKSGLPSDRFSAERTGGSVSTLTIQRTQQEDSAVYLCASSTTSGRRGEQYFGPGTRLTVT.

The chain links TRBV9 to TRBJ2-5; 9 positions match TRBD1. The germline gives CDR1 SGDLS, CDR2 YYNGEE. This CDR3 is 16 amino acids long. After removal of 3 bases from V and 5 bases from J, the junction contained 11 bases not matched to a gene. The CDR3 loop is CASSAPGQGSLETQYF. The CDR3 nucleotides are TGTGCCAGCAGCGCACCGGGACAGGGTTCTTTGGAGACCCAGTACTTC.

CDR3 DNA: TGTGCCTGTAGGACTAGCACAGATACGCAGTATTTT. This codes for CACRTSTDTQYF. The chain uses TRBV30 and TRBJ2-3; TRBD2 might be the D (5 bases). The CDR3 is made up of 12 amino acids. The V gene's germline CDR1 is GTSNPN and CDR2 SVGIG (reference sequence). Deletions cut 6 bases from V and 0 bases from J, with 7 bases between.

The chain has TRBV2 and TRBJ2-6; a possible D gene is TRBD2 (5 bases). With 1 base removed from V and 1 base from J, the gap between germline ends came to 8 bases. CDR3 size: 16 residues. Germline loops: CDR1 SNHLY, CDR2 FYNNEI. Here the CDR3 reads CASSEVRRSGANVLTF. In DNA form, the CDR3 reads TGTGCCAGCAGTGAAGTGCGGAGGTCTGGGGCCAACGTCCTGACTTTC.

The gene calls are TRBV29-1 and TRBJ1-1, with a possible D match to TRBD1 (5 bases). Germline assignment: CDR1 SQVTM and CDR2 ANQGSEA. Between the trimmed V and J ends, which lost 7 bases and 6 bases, there was a span of 12 bases. The CDR3 contains 11 residues. Written as DNA, the CDR3 is TGCAGCGGTGGGGACGGGGCTGAAGCTTTCTTT. Protein: CSGGDGAEAFF.

This chain links TRBV7-2 with TRBJ2-7; 8 bases line up with TRBD2. The CDR3 is 17 residues long. Germline CDR1 is SGHTA and CDR2 is FQGNSA. V lost 6 bases to trimming and J lost 4 bases; unmatched junction nucleotides: 17. The CDR3 reads CASSAGIAGRPWYEQYF. For the CDR3, the DNA is TGTGCCAGCAGTGCGGGGATAGCGGGGCGCCCGTGGTACGAGCAGTACTTC.

This clone was seen only once. V is TRBV28 and J is TRBJ2-5; 15 nucleotides line up with TRBD2. This CDR3 is 18 amino acids long. From germline, CDR1 is MDHEN and CDR2 SYDVKM. J lost 5 bases, V lost 8 bases, and 15 bases had no gene match. The CDR3 is CASGSLRTSGRAGETQYF. The DNA for the CDR3 is TGTGCCAGCGGGTCGCTCAGGACTAGCGGGAGGGCCGGGGAGACCCAGTACTTC.

The chain joins TRBV7-3 to TRBJ2-1; 10 nucleotides match TRBD2. Germline lookup yields CDR1 SGHTA and CDR2 FQGTGA. This CDR3 contains 19 residues. V shed 4 bases and J 7 bases; nucleotides not matched to a gene: 19. CDR3 nucleotides: TGTGCCAGCAGCTCCTCCCCCCTAGCGGGAGTCCGACTCCGGAATGAGCAGTTCTTC. Protein: CASSSSPLAGVRLRNEQFF. Based on the CDR3 plus reference TRBV7-3 and TRBJ2-1, the full variable domain is GAGVSQTPSNKVTEKGKYVELRCDPISGHTALYWYRQSLGQGPEFLIYFQGTGAADDSGLPNDRFFAVRPEGSVSTLKIQRTERGDSAVYLCASSSSPLAGVRLRNEQFFGPGTRLTVL.

This clone was observed a single time. The chain has TRBV18 and TRBJ2-2; TRBD2 matches at 14 bases. The CDR3 covers 16 residues. Germline V gene lookup returns CDR1 KGHSH and CDR2 LQKENI. Trimming cost V 3 bases and J 6 bases; bases outside gene matches: 3. The CDR3 DNA sequence: TGTGCCAGCTCACCGCCGGGACTAGCGGGAGCCGGGGAGCTGTTTTTT. It specifies CASSPPGLAGAGELFF. Full variable domain (rest looked up from reference TRBV18 and TRBJ2-2): NAGVMQNPRHLVRRRGQEARLRCSPMKGHSHVYWYRQLPEEGLKFMVYLQKENIIDESGMPKERFSAEFPKEGPSILRIQQVVRGDSAAYFCASSPPGLAGAGELFFGEGSRLTVL.

The chain carries TRBV10-1 and TRBJ2-3; 8 positions agree with TRBD2. The CDR3 is 18 amino acids. Looked up from germline, CDR1 is WNHNN and CDR2 is SYGVQD (reference sequence). J lost 1 base, V lost 6 bases, and 15 bases had no gene match. This chain's CDR3 is CASRAAKKAGEGTDTQYF. The CDR3 coding sequence is TGCGCCAGCAGGGCCGCCAAAAAAGCGGGAGAGGGCACAGATACGCAGTATTTT.

In regard to this clone: Additional DNA sequences in this sample encode the identical CDR3. The chain uses TRBV6-5 and TRBJ2-2, with TRBD1 as a possible D gene (6 bases). Germline V gives CDR1 MNHEY, CDR2 SVGAGI. V lost 6 bases and J lost 0, with 8 bases in between. CDR3 length: 14 amino acids. The CDR3 region is CASRRTANTGELFF. CDR3 in DNA: TGTGCCAGCAGAAGGACAGCGAACACCGGGGAGCTGTTTTTT.

The chain employs TRBV9 and TRBJ2-5; weak D call: TRBD2 (5 bases). The CDR3 has 15 residues. Germline values: CDR1 SGDLS, CDR2 YYNGEE. Deletions cut 4 bases from V and 3 bases from J, with 16 bases between. CDR3 bases: TGTGCCAGCAGCCCACAAACCGGAGGCAAAGAGACCCAGTACTTC. Its protein is CASSPQTGGKETQYF.